The rows below give T cell receptor beta chains drawn from one sample of a study of shared clonotypes between healthy human individuals. The table came from immunoSEQ multiplex PCR; TCRdb's copy has only in-frame clones and leaves some out. The sample consists of millions of clones, about 93% of them appearing once. What was sequenced was naive CD8+ T cells from PBMCs. The receptors originated from a man aged 18 to 30 in good health. Some clones in this sample may be carry-over from other donors' samples. Each CDR3 is given with its conserved first and last residue. The order of the fields is CDR3 protein, V gene.

CASSPPEGLALRDTQYF,TRBV18
CASMQLAGVGSTQYF,TRBV27
CASSWERGPGELFF,TRBV6-5
CASSPLPPVPRGDGELFF,TRBV27
CASSFGFGKASGKLFF,TRBV27
CASSRTALNYGYTF,TRBV27
CASSRAHGRNTEAFF,TRBV28
CASSLKRVGSSYEQYF,TRBV27
CARPAAGGPGELFF,TRBV30
CASSHPRRLNTGELFF,TRBV5-5
CASSAGQGGQETQYF,TRBV9
CASSLYRTLTYEQYF,TRBV7-8
CASSQGSGGASEQYF,TRBV28
CASSGGQSSYEQYF,TRBV2
CASSPTSGGIDNYGYTF,TRBV2
CASSFRQGSSTQHF,TRBV28
CASSSGQTLPDTQYF,TRBV2
CARSLLFSGRNWGDTQYF,TRBV5-3
CASSGTGFSYEQYF,TRBV6-5
CASSFGVMNTEAFF,TRBV27
CASSWARSNQPQHF,TRBV28
CASSQVLAVTYEQYF,TRBV4-2
CASSPGTYEQYF,TRBV11-1
CASSGLLHYEQYF,TRBV7-9
CASSSEGLWETQYF,TRBV7-9
CAISELRENYGYTF,TRBV10-3
CASSPTSYGYTF,TRBV6-5
CASNTGTGYNEQFF,TRBV13
CASSYQTGSPLHF,TRBV7-9
CASSQGRSNQPQHF,TRBV13
CASSLLVQDRDLLAIGANEQFF,TRBV5-1